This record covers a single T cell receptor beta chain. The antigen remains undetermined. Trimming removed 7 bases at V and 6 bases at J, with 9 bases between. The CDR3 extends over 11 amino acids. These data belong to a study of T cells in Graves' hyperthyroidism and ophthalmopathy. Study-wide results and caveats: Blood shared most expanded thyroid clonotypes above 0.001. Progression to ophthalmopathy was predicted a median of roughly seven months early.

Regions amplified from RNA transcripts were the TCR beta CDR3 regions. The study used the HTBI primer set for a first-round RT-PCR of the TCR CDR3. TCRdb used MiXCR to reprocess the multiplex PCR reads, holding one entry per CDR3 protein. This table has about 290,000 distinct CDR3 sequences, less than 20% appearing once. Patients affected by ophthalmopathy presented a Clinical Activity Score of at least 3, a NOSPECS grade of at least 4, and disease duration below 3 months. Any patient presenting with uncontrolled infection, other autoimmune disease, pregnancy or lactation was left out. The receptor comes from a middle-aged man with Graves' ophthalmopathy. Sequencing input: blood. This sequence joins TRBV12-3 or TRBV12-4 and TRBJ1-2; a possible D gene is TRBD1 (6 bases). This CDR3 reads CASTTGHGYTF. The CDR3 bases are TGTGCCAGCACAACAGGGCATGGCTACACCTTC.